The 16 T cell receptor beta chains below come from one sample, sequenced in a study of OX40 agonist ivuxolimab in advanced cancers. Using immunoSEQ multiplex PCR, the repertoire was profiled, and TCRdb retains in-frame clones only, with some absent. The repertoire has tens of thousands of clones, 90% to 95% of them found once; the top ten carry around 10%. Sequencing was performed on CD4+ or CD8+ T cells sorted from blood, taken in a trial of the OX40 agonist ivuxolimab. The receptor source for this set is an adult with an advanced solid tumor such as melanoma, head and neck, liver or kidney cancer.

This chain links TRBV27 with TRBJ2-1; tentative D call: TRBD2 (5 bases). V was shortened by 1 base and J by 7 bases, with 14 bases between the two germline ends. Germline V gene sequence: CDR1 MNHEY, CDR2 SMNVEV (reference sequence). The CDR3 totals 15 residues. CDR3 coding DNA: TGTGCCAGCAGTTTATACGGGGTAGTCCGTAATGAGCAGTTCTTC. Its protein product is CASSLYGVVRNEQFF.

The gene calls are TRBV5-5 and TRBJ2-1; D may be TRBD1 or TRBD2 (5 bases each). V was trimmed by 3 bases and J by 5 bases, leaving 9 bases between them. The CDR3 is 13 residues long. Looked up from germline, CDR1 is SGHKS and CDR2 is YYEKEE (reference sequence). Here the CDR3 DNA reads TGTGCCAGCAGCTGGGGACCGAACAATGAGCAGTTCTTC. Its translation is CASSWGPNNEQFF.

The rearrangement joins TRBV27 to TRBJ2-5; D possibly corresponds to TRBD1 (6 bases). CDR1 is MNHEY and CDR2 is SMNVEV in the germline V gene (reference sequence). The CDR3 covers 13 residues. V was pared by 6 bases and J by 3 bases, with 11 bases between. The CDR3 sequence: CASSPSGEETQYF. In DNA form, the CDR3 reads TGTGCCAGCAGCCCTTCAGGGGAAGAGACCCAGTACTTC.

The rearrangement uses TRBV29-1 and TRBJ2-2; D is ambiguous. Between the trimmed V and J ends, which lost 6 bases and 4 bases, there was a span of 9 bases. Germline-derived CDR1 and CDR2 are SQVTM and ANQGSEA. The length of the CDR3 is 12 residues. The CDR3 DNA sequence: TGCAGCGTGCTCCAGCCCACCGGGGAGCTGTTTTTT. It codes for CSVLQPTGELFF.

The gene calls are TRBV7-6 and TRBJ2-7, with 7 bases that match TRBD1. V lost 5 bases to trimming and J lost 3 bases; unmatched junction nucleotides: 7. Germline CDR1 is SGHVS and CDR2 is FNYEAQ. This CDR3 region has 14 residues. The CDR3 DNA follows: TGTGCCAGCAGCGAGGGACAGTGGAACTACGAGCAGTACTTC. Its translation: CASSEGQWNYEQYF.

The chain joins TRBV6-6 to TRBJ2-5, with a tentative D call TRBD1 (6 bases). The CDR3 contains 12 residues. The V gene's germline CDR1 is MNHNY and CDR2 SVGAGI (reference sequence). Trimming cost V 10 bases and J 4 bases, with 13 bases left between them. CDR3 sequence reads: CATTGTRETQYF. CDR3 coding DNA: TGTGCCACGACGGGGACACGAGAGACCCAGTACTTC.

As DNA, the CDR3 is TGTGCCAGTAGTATCGGAGGCGGCAGGGCGTACGAGCAGTACTTC. Translation: CASSIGGGRAYEQYF. J is TRBJ2-7 and V is TRBV19; possibly TRBD1 or TRBD2 for D (5 bases each). Trimming took off 3 bases at V and 4 bases at J, with 16 bases between the two ends. CDR1 is LNHDA, CDR2 SQIVND, per germline (reference sequence). The CDR3 covers 15 residues.

The V and J genes are TRBV27 and TRBJ2-1; TRBD1 agrees at 7 bases. Germline V gene sequence: CDR1 MNHEY, CDR2 SMNVEV (reference sequence). The CDR3 totals 14 residues. Trimming took 5 bases from V and 5 from J; bases not matched to a gene: 6. This CDR3 reads CASSPPGTDNEQFF. In DNA, the CDR3 is TGTGCCAGCAGTCCACCCGGGACAGACAATGAGCAGTTCTTC.

V gene TRBV6-1 combines with J gene TRBJ2-7; D is unclear. Germline CDR1 is MNHNS and CDR2 is SASEGT. Trimming removed 1 base from V and 5 bases from J, with 15 bases in between. CDR3 length: 15 residues. In DNA form, the CDR3 reads TGTGCCAGCAGTGAAGAGGGCCTAATCCGGGACGAGCAGTACTTC. Amino acids: CASSEEGLIRDEQYF.

The CDR3 loop reads CASSQGFSGSIDTQYF. In DNA form, the CDR3 reads TGCGCCAGCAGCCAAGGTTTTAGCGGGAGTATAGATACGCAGTATTTT. The chain couples TRBV4-3 to TRBJ2-3; 9 bases match TRBD2. There are 16 residues in the CDR3. The V and J ends lost 1 base and 5 bases, in that order; junction bases with no gene match: 7. Germline V gives CDR1 LGHNA, CDR2 YSLEER.

The chain has TRBV9 and TRBJ2-3; TRBD2 matches at 7 bases. V was clipped by 4 bases and J by 0 bases; unmatched bases: 8. Germline-derived CDR1 and CDR2 are SGDLS and YYNGEE. The CDR3 length is 16 residues. The CDR3 loop is CASSSEVGGSTDTQYF. The DNA of the CDR3 is TGTGCCAGCAGCTCCGAAGTGGGGGGGAGCACAGATACGCAGTATTTT.

The chain has TRBV7-9 and TRBJ2-2; D is unclear. CDR1 SEHNR and CDR2 FQNEAQ come from the germline V gene (reference sequence). The CDR3 runs to 12 residues. Deletions cut 10 bases from V and 2 bases from J, with 8 bases between. CDR3 DNA sequence: TGTGCCACCACACTTAACACCGGGGAGCTGTTTTTT. Protein: CATTLNTGELFF.

The chain is built from TRBV27 and TRBJ2-4; D is ambiguous. This CDR3 comprises 18 residues. With 2 bases removed from V and 3 bases from J, the gap between germline ends came to 20 bases. Germline CDR1 MNHEY, CDR2 SMNVEV (reference sequence). The CDR3 coding sequence is TGTGCCAGCAGTTTAAGGGCTCCTCTCCGTGAAGGCAAAAACATTCAGTACTTC. This sequence encodes CASSLRAPLREGKNIQYF.

The genes are TRBV19 and TRBJ2-1; TRBD2 agrees at 13 bases. Losses at the gene ends were 5 bases for V and 9 bases for J; bases not matched to a gene: 7. The CDR3 has 15 residues. Germline V CDR1 and CDR2: LNHDA, SQIVND (reference sequence). In DNA, the CDR3 is TGTGCCAGTAGTCATACTAGCGGGGGGGCGGTTGAGCAGTTCTTC. This gives the protein CASSHTSGGAVEQFF.

The V and J genes are TRBV2 and TRBJ2-5; D is perhaps TRBD1 (6 bases). Trimming left V 8 bases short and J 4 bases short, with 17 bases between. The CDR3 contains 14 residues. Germline values: CDR1 SNHLY, CDR2 FYNNEI. The CDR3 coding sequence is TGTGCCAGCTGGGGGCTCCAAGGAACAGAGACCCAGTACTTC. Protein: CASWGLQGTETQYF. The whole variable domain, filled in from reference TRBV2 and TRBJ2-5, reads EPEVTQTPSHQVTQMGQEVILRCVPISNHLYFYWYRQILGQKVEFLVSFYNNEISEKSEIFDDQFSVERPDGSNFTLKIRSTKLEDSAMYFCASWGLQGTETQYFGPGTRLLVL.

V gene TRBV4-1 combines with J gene TRBJ1-1; a possible D gene is TRBD1 (5 bases). V was shortened by 1 base and J by 3 bases, with 15 bases between the two germline ends. Germline V lookup: CDR1 MGHRA, CDR2 YSYEKL. There are 16 residues in the CDR3. The CDR3 here is CASSQVTVEMDTEAFF. In nucleotides, the CDR3 is TGCGCCAGCAGCCAAGTGACAGTCGAAATGGACACTGAAGCTTTCTTT.